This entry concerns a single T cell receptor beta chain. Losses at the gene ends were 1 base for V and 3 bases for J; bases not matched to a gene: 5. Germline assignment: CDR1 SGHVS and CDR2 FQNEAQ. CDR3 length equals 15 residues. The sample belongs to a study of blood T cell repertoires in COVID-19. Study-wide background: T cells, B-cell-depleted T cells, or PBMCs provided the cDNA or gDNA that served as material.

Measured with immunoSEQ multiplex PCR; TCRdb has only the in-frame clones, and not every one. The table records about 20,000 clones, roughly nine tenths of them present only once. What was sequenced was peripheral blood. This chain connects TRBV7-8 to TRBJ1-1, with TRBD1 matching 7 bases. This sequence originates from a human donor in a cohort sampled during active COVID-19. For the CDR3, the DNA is TGTGCCAGCAGCTTAGTAGGGGGCGGGTACACTGAAGCTTTCTTT. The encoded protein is CASSLVGGGYTEAFF. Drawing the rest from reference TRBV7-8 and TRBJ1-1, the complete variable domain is GAGVSQSPRYKVAKRGQDVALRCDPISGHVSLFWYQQALGQGPEFLTYFQNEAQLDKSGLPSDRFFAERPEGSVSTLKIQRTQQEDSAVYLCASSLVGGGYTEAFFGQGTRLTVV.